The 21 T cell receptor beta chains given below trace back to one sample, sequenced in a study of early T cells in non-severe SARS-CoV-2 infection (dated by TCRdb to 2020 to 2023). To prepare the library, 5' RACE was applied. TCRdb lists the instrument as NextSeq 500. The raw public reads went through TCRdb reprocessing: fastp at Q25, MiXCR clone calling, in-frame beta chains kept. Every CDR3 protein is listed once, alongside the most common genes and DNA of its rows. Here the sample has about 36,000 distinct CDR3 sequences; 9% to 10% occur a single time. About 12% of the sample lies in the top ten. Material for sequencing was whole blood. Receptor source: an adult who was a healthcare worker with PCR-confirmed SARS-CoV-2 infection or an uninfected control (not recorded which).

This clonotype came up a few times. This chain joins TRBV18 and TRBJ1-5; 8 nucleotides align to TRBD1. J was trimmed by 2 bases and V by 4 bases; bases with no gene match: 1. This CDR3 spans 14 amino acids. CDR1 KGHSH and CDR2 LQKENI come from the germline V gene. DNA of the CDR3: TGTGCCAGCTCACAGGACAGGGGCAATCAGCCCCAGCATTTT. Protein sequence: CASSQDRGNQPQHF.

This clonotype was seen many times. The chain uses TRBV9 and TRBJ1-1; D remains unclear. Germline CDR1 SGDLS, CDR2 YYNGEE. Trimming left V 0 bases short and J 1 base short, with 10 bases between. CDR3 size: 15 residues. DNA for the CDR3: TGTGCCAGCAGCGTAGGGGCCCTCGGGAACACTGAAGCTTTCTTT. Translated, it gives CASSVGALGNTEAFF.

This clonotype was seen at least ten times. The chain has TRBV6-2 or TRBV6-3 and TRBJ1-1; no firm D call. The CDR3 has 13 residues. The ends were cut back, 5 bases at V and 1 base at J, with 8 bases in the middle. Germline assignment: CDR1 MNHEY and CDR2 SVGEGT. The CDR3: CASSRTENTEAFF. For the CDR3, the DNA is TGTGCCAGCAGTAGGACTGAGAACACTGAAGCTTTCTTT.

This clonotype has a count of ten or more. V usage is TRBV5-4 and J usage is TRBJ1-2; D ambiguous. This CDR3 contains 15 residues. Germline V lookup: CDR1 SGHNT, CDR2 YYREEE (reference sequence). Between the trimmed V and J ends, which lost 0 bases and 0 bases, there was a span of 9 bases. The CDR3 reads CASSLDSGTNYGYTF. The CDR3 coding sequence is TGTGCCAGCAGCTTGGACAGTGGTACTAACTATGGCTACACCTTC.

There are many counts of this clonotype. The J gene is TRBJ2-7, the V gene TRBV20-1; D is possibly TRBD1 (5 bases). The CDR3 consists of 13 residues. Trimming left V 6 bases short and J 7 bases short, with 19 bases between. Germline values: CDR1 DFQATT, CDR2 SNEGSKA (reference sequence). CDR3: CSARAPGMEEQYF. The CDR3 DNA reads TGCAGTGCCAGGGCGCCAGGCATGGAAGAGCAGTACTTC.

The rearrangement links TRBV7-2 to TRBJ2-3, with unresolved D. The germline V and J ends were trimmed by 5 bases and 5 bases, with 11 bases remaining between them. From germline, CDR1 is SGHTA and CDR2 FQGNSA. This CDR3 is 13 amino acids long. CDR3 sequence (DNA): TGTGCCAGCAGCCCTTTTGGTGGAGATACGCAGTATTTT. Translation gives CASSPFGGDTQYF.

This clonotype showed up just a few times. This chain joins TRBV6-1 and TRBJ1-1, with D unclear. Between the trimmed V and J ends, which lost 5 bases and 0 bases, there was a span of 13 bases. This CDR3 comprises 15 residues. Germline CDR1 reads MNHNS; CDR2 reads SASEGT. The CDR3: CASSREGGLNTEAFF. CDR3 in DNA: TGTGCCAGCAGTAGAGAGGGAGGATTGAACACTGAAGCTTTCTTT.

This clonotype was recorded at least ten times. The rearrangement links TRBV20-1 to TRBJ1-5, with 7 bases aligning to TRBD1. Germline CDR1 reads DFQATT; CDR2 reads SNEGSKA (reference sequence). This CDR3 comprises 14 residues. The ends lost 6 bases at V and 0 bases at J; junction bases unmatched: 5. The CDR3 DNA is TGCAGTGCGAAGGGACAGAATAGCAATCAGCCCCAGCATTTT. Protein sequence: CSAKGQNSNQPQHF.

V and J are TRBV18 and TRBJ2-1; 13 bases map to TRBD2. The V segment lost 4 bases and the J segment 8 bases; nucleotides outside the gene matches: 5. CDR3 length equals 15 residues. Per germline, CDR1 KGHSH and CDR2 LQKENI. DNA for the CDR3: TGTGCCAGCTCACTAGGACTAGCGGGGGATGATGAGCAGTTCTTC. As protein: CASSLGLAGDDEQFF.

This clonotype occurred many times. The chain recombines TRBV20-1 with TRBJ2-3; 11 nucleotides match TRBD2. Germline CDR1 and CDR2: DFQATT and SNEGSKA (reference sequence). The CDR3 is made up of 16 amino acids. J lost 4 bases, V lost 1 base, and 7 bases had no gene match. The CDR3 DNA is TGCAGTGCTAGAGTCAAACTAGCGGGGGTGGCAGATACGCAGTATTTT. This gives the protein CSARVKLAGVADTQYF.

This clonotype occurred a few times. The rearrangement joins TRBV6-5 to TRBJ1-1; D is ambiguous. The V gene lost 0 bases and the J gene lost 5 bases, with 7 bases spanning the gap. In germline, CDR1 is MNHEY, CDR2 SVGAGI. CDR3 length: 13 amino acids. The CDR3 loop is CASSYSTLTEAFF. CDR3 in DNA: TGTGCCAGCAGTTACTCGACTCTAACTGAAGCTTTCTTT.

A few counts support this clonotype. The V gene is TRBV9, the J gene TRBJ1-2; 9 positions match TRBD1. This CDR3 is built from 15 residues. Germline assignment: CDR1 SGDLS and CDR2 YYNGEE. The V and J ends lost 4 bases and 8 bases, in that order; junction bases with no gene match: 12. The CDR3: CASSTTATGGYGYTF. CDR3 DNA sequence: TGTGCCAGCAGCACAACGGCGACAGGGGGGTACGGCTACACCTTC.

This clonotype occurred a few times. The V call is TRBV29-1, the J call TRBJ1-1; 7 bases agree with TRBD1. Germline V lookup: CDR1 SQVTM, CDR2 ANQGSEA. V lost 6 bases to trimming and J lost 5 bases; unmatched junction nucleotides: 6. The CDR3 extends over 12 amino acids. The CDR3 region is CSVQGGRTEAFF. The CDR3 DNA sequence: TGCAGCGTGCAGGGGGGGAGGACTGAAGCTTTCTTT.

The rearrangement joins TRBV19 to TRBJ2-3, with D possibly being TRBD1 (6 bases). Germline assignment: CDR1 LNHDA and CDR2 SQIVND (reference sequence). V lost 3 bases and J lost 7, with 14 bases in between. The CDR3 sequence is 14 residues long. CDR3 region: CASSMAGTHNTQYF. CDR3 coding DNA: TGTGCCAGTAGTATGGCCGGGACACATAATACGCAGTATTTT.

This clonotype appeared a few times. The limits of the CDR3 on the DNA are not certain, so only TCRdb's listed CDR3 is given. This CDR3 is CASSFGSGLTGNTIYF. This sequence joins TRBV7-2 and TRBJ1-3. Germline CDR1 and CDR2: SGHTA and FQGNSA. The CDR3 spans 16 residues, counting both ends.

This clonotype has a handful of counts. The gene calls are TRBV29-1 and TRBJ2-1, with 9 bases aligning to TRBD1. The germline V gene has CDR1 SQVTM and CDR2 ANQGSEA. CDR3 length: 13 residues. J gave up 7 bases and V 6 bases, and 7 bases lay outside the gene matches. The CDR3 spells CSVGQGIGNEQFF. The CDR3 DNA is TGCAGCGTCGGACAGGGGATCGGTAATGAGCAGTTCTTC.

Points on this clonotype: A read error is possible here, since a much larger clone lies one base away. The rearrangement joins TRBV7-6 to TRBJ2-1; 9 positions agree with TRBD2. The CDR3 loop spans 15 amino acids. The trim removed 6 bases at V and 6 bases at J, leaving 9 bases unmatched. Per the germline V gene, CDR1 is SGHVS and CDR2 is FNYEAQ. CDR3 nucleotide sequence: TGTGCCAGCAGTACCGGCGGGGGGGCGACCAATGAGCAGTTCTTC. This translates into CASSTGGGATNEQFF.

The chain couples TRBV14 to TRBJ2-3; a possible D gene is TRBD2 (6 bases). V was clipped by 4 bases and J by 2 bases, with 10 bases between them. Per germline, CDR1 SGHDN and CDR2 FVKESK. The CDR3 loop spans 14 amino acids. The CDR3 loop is CASSLRGYTDTQYF. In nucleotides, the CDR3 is TGTGCCAGCAGCCTCCGGGGGTACACAGATACGCAGTATTTT.

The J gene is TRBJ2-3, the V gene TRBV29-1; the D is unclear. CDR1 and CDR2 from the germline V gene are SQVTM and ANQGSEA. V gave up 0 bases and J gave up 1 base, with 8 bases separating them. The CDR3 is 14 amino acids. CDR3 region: CSVEDQSGTDTQYF. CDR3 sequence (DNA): TGCAGCGTTGAAGACCAATCAGGCACAGATACGCAGTATTTT.

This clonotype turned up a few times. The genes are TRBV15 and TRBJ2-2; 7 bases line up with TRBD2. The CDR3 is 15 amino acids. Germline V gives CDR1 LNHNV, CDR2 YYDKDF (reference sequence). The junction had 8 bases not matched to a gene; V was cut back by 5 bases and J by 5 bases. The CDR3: CATSYGRSSTGELFF. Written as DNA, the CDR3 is TGTGCCACCAGCTACGGGAGGTCCAGTACCGGGGAGCTGTTTTTT.

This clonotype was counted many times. This CDR3 is CASRGRTPGQGVATEAFF. CDR3 bases: TGTGCCAGCAGAGGGCGGACGCCGGGACAGGGAGTAGCCACTGAAGCTTTCTTT. The chain couples TRBV27 to TRBJ1-1, with 9 bases aligning to TRBD1. V lost 6 bases and J lost 4; bases outside the gene matches: 18. Germline V lookup: CDR1 MNHEY, CDR2 SMNVEV (reference sequence). The CDR3 consists of 18 residues.